This is a list of T cell receptor beta chains from one sample in a study of blood T cells in healthy people across ages. Via MiXCR, TCRdb re-called the 5' RACE reads, giving one row per CDR3 protein. The table lists around 650,000 distinct CDR3 sequences, approximately 29% of them singletons. Sequenced sample: blood. These receptors were collected from a woman of 80 years or more in good health. The CDR3 runs from the conserved cysteine through the conserved F or W. D genes are given only for firm matches. Only part of the rows carry a size: once, few, many, or a class if the clone is expanded.

>TRBV28|many|TRBD2|TRBJ2-5|14
CASSFRRGQETQYF
TGTGCCAGCAGTTTTAGGCGGGGGCAAGAGACCCAGTACTTC
>TRBV6-1|NA|NA|TRBJ2-3|12
CASSDMMDTQYF
TGTGCCAGCAGTGATATGATGGATACGCAGTATTTT
>TRBV28|many|NA|TRBJ1-4|15
CASSLGTGPNEKLFF
TGTGCCAGCAGTTTAGGCACCGGGCCTAATGAAAAATTGTTTTTT
>TRBV5-1|NA|TRBD1|TRBJ2-6|17
CASSSDRELTGANVLTF
TGCGCCAGCAGCTCGGACAGGGAACTGACTGGGGCCAACGTCCTGACTTTC
>TRBV12-3/TRBV12-4|many|TRBD1|TRBJ2-1|14
CASSDRGSHNEQFF
TGTGCCAGCAGTGACAGGGGGTCCCACAATGAGCAGTTCTTC
>TRBV5-6|NA|TRBD1|TRBJ1-4|15
CASSWTGIGWEKLFF
TGTGCCAGCAGCTGGACAGGGATCGGATGGGAAAAACTGTTTTTT
>TRBV10-3|many|NA|TRBJ2-3|14
CAISESTDTDTQYF
TGTGCCATCAGTGAGTCGACAGACACAGATACGCAGTATTTT
>TRBV7-2|NA|TRBD2|TRBJ2-3|17
CASSLYRTSVTSDTQYF
TGTGCCAGCAGCTTATATAGGACTAGCGTTACGTCAGATACGCAGTATTTT
>TRBV2|NA|NA|TRBJ1-5|17
CASIPLRGPKFNQPQHF
TGTGCCAGCATACCACTTCGGGGTCCGAAGTTCAATCAGCCCCAGCATTTT
>TRBV5-1|many|NA|TRBJ2-1|15
CASSLDRVKGNEQFF
TGCGCCAGCAGCTTGGACAGGGTGAAAGGCAATGAGCAGTTCTTC
>TRBV7-2|many|NA|TRBJ2-5|16
CASSPGKLLVLETQYF
TGTGCCAGCAGCCCAGGGAAATTACTAGTTTTGGAGACCCAGTACTTC
>TRBV28|few|NA|TRBJ1-2|14
CASSLPGGNYGYTF
TGTGCCAGCAGTTTACCCGGCGGCAACTATGGCTACACCTTC
>TRBV20-1|few|TRBD2|TRBJ2-1|13
CSANTGGYDEQFF
TGCAGTGCTAATACGGGGGGGTACGATGAGCAGTTCTTC
>TRBV20-1|many|NA|TRBJ1-1|14
CSARRPGGSAEAFF
TGCAGTGCTAGACGACCCGGCGGGAGCGCTGAAGCTTTCTTT
>TRBV7-2|NA|NA|TRBJ2-5|14
CASSSSSGPQTQYF
TGTGCCAGCAGCTCTTCCTCCGGGCCCCAGACCCAGTACTTC
>TRBV28|few|TRBD1|TRBJ2-1|15
CASSLSGQGVEEQFF
TGTGCCAGCAGCCTATCGGGACAGGGCGTGGAGGAGCAGTTCTTC